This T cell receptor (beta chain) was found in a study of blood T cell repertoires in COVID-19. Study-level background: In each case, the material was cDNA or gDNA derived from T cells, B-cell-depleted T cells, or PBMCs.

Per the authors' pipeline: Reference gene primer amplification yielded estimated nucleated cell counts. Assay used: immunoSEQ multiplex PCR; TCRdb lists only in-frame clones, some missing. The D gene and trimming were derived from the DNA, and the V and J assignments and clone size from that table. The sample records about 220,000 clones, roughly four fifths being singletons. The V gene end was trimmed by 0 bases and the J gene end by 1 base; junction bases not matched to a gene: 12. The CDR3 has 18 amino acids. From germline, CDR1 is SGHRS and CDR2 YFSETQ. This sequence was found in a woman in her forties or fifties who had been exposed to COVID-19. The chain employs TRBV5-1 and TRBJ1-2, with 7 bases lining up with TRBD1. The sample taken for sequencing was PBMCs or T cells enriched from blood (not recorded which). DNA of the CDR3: TGCGCCAGCAGCTTGGATCCTTCGGGACAGCCGAATAACTATGGCTACACCTTC. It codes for CASSLDPSGQPNNYGYTF. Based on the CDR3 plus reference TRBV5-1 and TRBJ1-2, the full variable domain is KAGVTQTPRYLIKTRGQQVTLSCSPISGHRSVSWYQQTPGQGLQFLFEYFSETQRNKGNFPGRFSGRQFSNSRSEMNVSTLELGDSALYLCASSLDPSGQPNNYGYTFGSGTRLTVV.